The 29 T cell receptor beta chains below come from one sample, sequenced in a study of cytomegalovirus exposure and HLA in healthy donors. PCR amplification relied on 60 Vbeta primers (plus 13 Jbeta primers). The assay was immunoSEQ multiplex PCR, and TCRdb's table has in-frame clones only and misses some. The table has approximately 170,000 clones, approximately 78% seen once. Sequencing was performed on PBMCs. These receptors all come from a male donor in good health and CMV-seronegative.

The chain is built from TRBV4-1 and TRBJ2-3; no reliable D call. Deletions cut 0 bases from V and 3 bases from J, with 13 bases between. CDR1 is MGHRA, CDR2 YSYEKL, per germline. The CDR3 contains 16 residues. In DNA, the CDR3 is TGCGCCAGCAGCCAAGATCATCACTCTATGACAGATACGCAGTATTTT. Protein product: CASSQDHHSMTDTQYF.

The rearrangement joins TRBV6-6 to TRBJ2-3; the match to TRBD1 covers 9 bases. This CDR3 contains 15 residues. Trimming at V came to 6 bases and at J to 1 base, leaving 5 bases not matched to a gene. Germline V lookup: CDR1 MNHNY, CDR2 SVGAGI (reference sequence). The CDR3 DNA follows: TGTGCCAGCAGGTACAGGGGGCGCGGCACAGATACGCAGTATTTT. Translated, it gives CASRYRGRGTDTQYF.

For this clone: The sample contains more than one DNA sequence encoding this CDR3. The chain combines TRBV5-1 with TRBJ2-5; 8 positions match TRBD2. Per the germline V gene, CDR1 is SGHRS and CDR2 is YFSETQ. The CDR3 runs to 14 residues. J lost 2 bases, V lost 0 bases, and 0 bases had no gene match. The CDR3 region is CASSLGGRQETQYF. CDR3 bases: TGCGCCAGCAGCTTGGGCGGGAGGCAAGAGACCCAGTACTTC.

This clone was counted between two and nine times. V is TRBV9 and J is TRBJ2-3; the match to TRBD1 covers 7 bases. The germline CDR1 and CDR2 sequences are SGDLS and YYNGEE. V trimming: 3 bases; J trimming: 6 bases; junction bases outside the gene matches: 4. CDR3 size: 13 residues. The CDR3 region has the DNA TGTGCCAGCAGCGACAGGGGTTCCGATACGCAGTATTTT. Residues: CASSDRGSDTQYF. Based on the CDR3 plus reference TRBV9 and TRBJ2-3, the full variable domain is DSGVTQTPKHLITATGQRVTLRCSPRSGDLSVYWYQQSLDQGLQFLIQYYNGEERAKGNILERFSAQQFPDLHSELNLSSLELGDSALYFCASSDRGSDTQYFGPGTRLTVL.

This chain joins TRBV4-2 and TRBJ2-7; 8 positions match TRBD2. CDR3 size: 16 residues. In germline, CDR1 is LGHNA, CDR2 YNFKEQ. J was trimmed by 0 bases and V by 0 bases; bases with no gene match: 4. Here the CDR3 reads CASSQDWRGVSYEQYF. CDR3 DNA sequence: TGTGCCAGCAGCCAAGATTGGCGGGGGGTCTCCTACGAGCAGTACTTC.

The genes are TRBV19 and TRBJ1-2; the match to TRBD1 covers 8 bases. CDR3 length equals 14 residues. Trimming cost V 1 base and J 4 bases; bases outside gene matches: 2. Germline lookup yields CDR1 LNHDA and CDR2 SQIVND (reference sequence). The CDR3 sequence: CASSIGTGLYGYTF. CDR3 in DNA: TGTGCCAGTAGTATAGGGACAGGGCTCTATGGCTACACCTTC.

This clone was counted between two and nine times. J is TRBJ1-5 and V is TRBV7-9, with D possibly matching TRBD1 (5 bases). The CDR3 is 13 amino acids. Trimming shortened V by 7 bases and J by 9 bases, and 16 bases separated the two germline ends. CDR1 is SEHNR, CDR2 FQNEAQ, per germline (reference sequence). CDR3 loop: CASTVTAGMPQHF. CDR3 nucleotides: TGTGCCAGCACCGTAACCGCAGGGATGCCCCAGCATTTT.

This chain links TRBV7-2 with TRBJ2-5; TRBD1 agrees at 9 bases. The junction had 7 bases not matched to a gene; V was cut back by 5 bases and J by 3 bases. Germline V CDR1 and CDR2: SGHTA, FQGNSA. The CDR3 consists of 15 residues. The CDR3 here is CASSLHRGLEETQYF. DNA of the CDR3: TGTGCCAGCAGCCTCCACAGGGGGCTAGAAGAGACCCAGTACTTC.

This chain uses TRBV13 with TRBJ2-5; perhaps TRBD2 as D (6 bases). Germline V gene lookup returns CDR1 PRHDT and CDR2 FYEKMQ (reference sequence). The length of the CDR3 is 16 residues. V shed 5 bases and J shed 4 bases, with 20 bases lying between them. CDR3 in amino acids: CASSQRLGQGGETQYF. CDR3 sequence (DNA): TGTGCCAGCAGCCAGCGGTTGGGCCAGGGAGGAGAGACCCAGTACTTC.

The genes are TRBV19 and TRBJ1-4; 9 nucleotides agree with TRBD1. The J segment lost 8 bases and the V segment lost 6 bases, leaving 7 bases of the junction unmatched. CDR1 is LNHDA and CDR2 is SQIVND in the germline V gene (reference sequence). The CDR3 is 14 amino acids. The CDR3 DNA follows: TGTGCCAGTAGCCCTCCGGGACAGGGAGAAAAACTGTTTTTT. Its translation: CASSPPGQGEKLFF. The variable domain in full, completed from reference TRBV19 and TRBJ1-4, reads DGGITQSPKYLFRKEGQNVTLSCEQNLNHDAMYWYRQDPGQGLRLIYYSQIVNDFQKGDIAEGYSVSREKKESFPLTVTSAQKNPTAFYLCASSPPGQGEKLFFGSGTQLSVL.

The sample holds one count of this clone. The chain couples TRBV23-1 to TRBJ2-7, with D perhaps TRBD1 (5 bases). Being an ORF, TRBV23-1 has a function that is uncertain. The CDR3 is made up of 13 amino acids. Trimming removed 2 bases at V and 6 bases at J, with 11 bases between. The DNA of the CDR3 is TGCGCCAGCAGTCAACAACAGGTGGGCGAGCAGTACTTC. This sequence encodes CASSQQQVGEQYF.

There are a few counts of this clone. This chain links TRBV4-1 with TRBJ2-7; D gene uncertain. The CDR3 extends over 12 amino acids. Germline-derived CDR1 and CDR2 are MGHRA and YSYEKL. The germline V and J ends were trimmed by 4 bases and 5 bases, with 9 bases remaining between them. The CDR3 loop reads CASSPTGDEQYF. The CDR3 nucleotides are TGCGCCAGCAGCCCCACCGGAGACGAGCAGTACTTC.

In this sample, this clone turned up once. This chain links TRBV27 with TRBJ2-6, with 10 bases fitting TRBD1. The germline V gene has CDR1 MNHEY and CDR2 SMNVEV (reference sequence). The CDR3 loop spans 19 amino acids. The trim removed 7 bases at V and 3 bases at J, leaving 15 bases unmatched. DNA for the CDR3: TGTGCCAGCACCCCAATCAGGACAGGGGGTCTCTTTGGGGCCAACGTCCTGACTTTC. It specifies CASTPIRTGGLFGANVLTF.

Written as DNA, the CDR3 is TGTGCCAGCAGTGAAGCAAGGACAGGGGGCAACGAGCAGTACTTC. This translates into CASSEARTGGNEQYF. The chain has TRBV6-1 and TRBJ2-5; TRBD1 agrees at 11 bases. The last part of the DNA fits TRBJ2-7 better; the J call may be wrong. Germline CDR1 and CDR2: MNHNS and SASEGT. The CDR3 length is 15 residues.

The V call is TRBV4-1, the J call TRBJ1-1; D possibly corresponds to TRBD1 (5 bases). Per the germline V gene, CDR1 is MGHRA and CDR2 is YSYEKL. The CDR3 is 16 amino acids. Trimming removed 0 bases from V and 5 bases from J, with 16 bases in between. The CDR3: CASSQDWGVGRTEAFF. The CDR3 DNA reads as TGCGCCAGCAGCCAAGATTGGGGGGTGGGGAGAACTGAAGCTTTCTTT.

The rearrangement links TRBV5-1 to TRBJ2-5; 8 bases fit TRBD1. Losses at the gene ends were 2 bases for V and 7 bases for J; bases not matched to a gene: 22. The CDR3 loop spans 19 amino acids. Germline values: CDR1 SGHRS, CDR2 YFSETQ. As DNA, the CDR3 is TGCGCCAGCAGCTTCTCCAACCCCGCCCTTGGCAGGGGGCTCGGGACCCAGTACTTC. Translated, it gives CASSFSNPALGRGLGTQYF.

J is TRBJ2-6 and V is TRBV11-2; maybe TRBD1 (6 bases). V was clipped by 3 bases and J by 0 bases, with 18 bases between them. Germline CDR1 SGHAT, CDR2 FQNNGV. The CDR3 totals 19 residues. Written as DNA, the CDR3 is TGTGCCAGCAGCTTCGATGTTGGGGGCAGTGCCTCTGGGGCCAACGTCCTGACTTTC. Protein sequence: CASSFDVGGSASGANVLTF.

The chain uses TRBV5-5 and TRBJ2-3, with D unclear. V was cut by 4 bases and J by 0 bases, with 9 bases left in between. The CDR3 runs 14 residues. Germline V lookup: CDR1 SGHKS, CDR2 YYEKEE (reference sequence). In DNA form, the CDR3 reads TGTGCCAGCAGCAACCCTAGTAGCACAGATACGCAGTATTTT. This sequence encodes CASSNPSSTDTQYF.

This clone was counted between two and nine times. The chain employs TRBV9 and TRBJ1-1, with 11 bases identical to TRBD1. This CDR3 region has 14 residues. Germline-derived CDR1 and CDR2 are SGDLS and YYNGEE. Unmatched junction bases numbered 5, after V lost 0 bases and J lost 10 bases. The CDR3 sequence is CASSVGRGQGGAFF. For the CDR3, the DNA is TGTGCCAGCAGCGTAGGGCGGGGACAGGGGGGAGCTTTCTTT.

The V gene is TRBV25-1, the J gene TRBJ1-3, with D possibly matching TRBD1 (6 bases). Germline lookup yields CDR1 MGHDK and CDR2 SYGVNS. The V and J ends lost 6 bases and 0 bases respectively, with 6 bases between them. CDR3 length: 13 residues. The CDR3 nucleotides read TGTGCCAGCAGGACAGGCTCTGGAAACACCATATATTTT. Its protein product is CASRTGSGNTIYF.

The count of this clone is one. The V gene is TRBV7-9, the J gene TRBJ2-3, with 11 bases fitting TRBD2. With V trimmed by 1 base and J by 6 bases, 6 bases remained unmatched. Germline V lookup: CDR1 SEHNR, CDR2 FQNEAQ (reference sequence). This CDR3 is 16 amino acids long. DNA of the CDR3: TGTGCCAGCAGCTTAGTAGAGACTAGCGGGAAGGATACGCAGTATTTT. Encoded protein: CASSLVETSGKDTQYF.

J is TRBJ2-1 and V is TRBV28; TRBD2 agrees at 10 bases. V shed 6 bases and J 7 bases; nucleotides not matched to a gene: 9. There are 15 residues in the CDR3. Germline V gene lookup returns CDR1 MDHEN and CDR2 SYDVKM. The CDR3 is CASSPSGRVLNEQFF. As DNA, the CDR3 is TGTGCCAGCAGCCCGAGCGGGAGGGTCTTGAATGAGCAGTTCTTC.

V is TRBV5-6 and J is TRBJ1-4, with TRBD1 matching over 11 bases. J lost 5 bases, V lost 3 bases, and 0 bases had no gene match. The CDR3 sequence is 14 residues long. Germline V gives CDR1 SGHDT, CDR2 YYEEEE. In nucleotides, the CDR3 is TGTGCCAGCAGCTGGGACAGGGGGAATGAAAAACTGTTTTTT. This encodes CASSWDRGNEKLFF.

This chain connects TRBV4-3 to TRBJ2-3, with TRBD2 matching over 14 bases. Trimming took 1 base from V and 0 from J; bases not matched to a gene: 6. This CDR3 comprises 19 residues. CDR1 is LGHNA and CDR2 is YSLEER in the germline V gene. CDR3 sequence: CASSQGLAGGGTSTDTQYF. CDR3 bases: TGCGCCAGCAGCCAAGGACTAGCGGGAGGGGGGACTAGCACAGATACGCAGTATTTT.

V usage is TRBV12-5 and J usage is TRBJ1-2, with 8 bases aligning to TRBD1. V trimming: 4 bases; J trimming: 8 bases; junction bases outside the gene matches: 9. The CDR3 extends over 14 amino acids. Germline V gene data show CDR1 as LGHNT and CDR2 as FRNRAP. The DNA for the CDR3 is TGTGCTAGTGGTTCCCCCGGACAGGGACAGGGCTACACCTTC. This translates into CASGSPGQGQGYTF. The full variable domain, rest sourced from reference TRBV12-5 and TRBJ1-2, is DARVTQTPRHKVTEMGQEVTMRCQPILGHNTVFWYRQTMMQGLELLAYFRNRAPLDDSGMPKDRFSAEMPDATLATLKIQPSEPRDSAVYFCASGSPGQGQGYTFGSGTRLTVV.

The chain joins TRBV29-1 to TRBJ2-3, with 10 bases identical to TRBD1. With V trimmed by 7 bases and J by 3 bases, 4 bases remained unmatched. The CDR3 runs to 13 residues. The germline V gene encodes CDR1 SQVTM and CDR2 ANQGSEA. The CDR3 sequence: CSGGQGRTDTQYF. The CDR3 coding sequence is TGCAGCGGGGGACAGGGGAGGACAGATACGCAGTATTTT.

The chain joins TRBV4-2 to TRBJ1-4; 9 bases agree with TRBD1. Germline CDR1 reads LGHNA; CDR2 reads YNFKEQ. The length of the CDR3 is 17 residues. Unmatched junction bases numbered 7, after V lost 1 base and J lost 4 bases. As DNA, the CDR3 is TGTGCCAGCAGCCAAGTACTGGGACAGGGAAATAATGAAAAACTGTTTTTT. This gives the protein CASSQVLGQGNNEKLFF.

This clone was seen a handful of times. This chain links TRBV5-4 with TRBJ1-2; D is unclear. The CDR3 extends over 14 amino acids. Trimming stripped 4 bases from V and 3 bases from J, with 13 bases between. Looked up from germline, CDR1 is SGHNT and CDR2 is YYREEE (reference sequence). In DNA form, the CDR3 reads TGTGCCAGCAGCCGACCTGACACCTACTATGGCTACACCTTC. This translates into CASSRPDTYYGYTF.

This clone was seen a few times. The V gene is TRBV4-2, the J gene TRBJ2-7; 7 bases match TRBD1. Losses at the gene ends were 2 bases for V and 6 bases for J; bases not matched to a gene: 7. CDR3 size: 14 residues. In germline, CDR1 is LGHNA, CDR2 YNFKEQ. CDR3 bases: TGTGCCAGCAGCCAAACCCGACAGGGCAGCGAGCAGTACTTC. As protein: CASSQTRQGSEQYF.